This record concerns one T cell receptor (beta chain) sequence. V trimming: 6 bases; J trimming: 8 bases; junction bases outside the gene matches: 14. The V gene's germline CDR1 is MNHEY and CDR2 SMNVEV (reference sequence). The length of the CDR3 is 15 residues. This sample is part of a study of blood T cell repertoires in COVID-19. Libraries were prepared by immunoSEQ multiplex PCR; TCRdb keeps only in-frame clonotypes and omits some of them. This table has about 95,000 clones, roughly four fifths appearing once. Sequencing input: peripheral blood. The source of this sequence is a human donor in a cohort sampled during active COVID-19. This chain connects TRBV27 to TRBJ1-2; 8 bases align to TRBD1. CDR3 DNA: TGTGCCAGCAGATCGGAACGTCAGGGGGCCGTAGGCTACACCTTC. Translating gives CASRSERQGAVGYTF.